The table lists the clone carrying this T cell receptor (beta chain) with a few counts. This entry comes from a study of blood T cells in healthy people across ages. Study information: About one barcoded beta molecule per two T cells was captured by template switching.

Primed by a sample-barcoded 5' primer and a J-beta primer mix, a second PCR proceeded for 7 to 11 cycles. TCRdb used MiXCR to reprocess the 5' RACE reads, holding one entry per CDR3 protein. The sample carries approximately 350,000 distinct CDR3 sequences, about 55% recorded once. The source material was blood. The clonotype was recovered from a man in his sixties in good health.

In nucleotides, the CDR3 is TGTGCCAGCAGCCAAGATATCATGGGGAACTATGGCTACACCTTC. It is translated as CASSQDIMGNYGYTF. The V call is TRBV3-1, the J call TRBJ1-2; D is unresolved. Deletions cut 0 bases from V and 2 bases from J, with 10 bases between. CDR1 is LGHDT and CDR2 is YNNKEL in the germline V gene (reference sequence). The CDR3 contains 15 residues.